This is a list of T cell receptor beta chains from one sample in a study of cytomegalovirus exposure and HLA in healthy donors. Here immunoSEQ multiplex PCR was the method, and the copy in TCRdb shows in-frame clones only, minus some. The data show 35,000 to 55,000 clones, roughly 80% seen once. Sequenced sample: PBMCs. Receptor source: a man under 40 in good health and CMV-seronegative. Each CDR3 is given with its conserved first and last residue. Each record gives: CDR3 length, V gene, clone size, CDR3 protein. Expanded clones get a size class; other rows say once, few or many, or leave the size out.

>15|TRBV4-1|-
CASSQTDRVGYGYTF
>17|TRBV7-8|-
CASSLLFKKGAANEQFF
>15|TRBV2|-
CASSLRDRVQETQYF
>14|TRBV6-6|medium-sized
CASTMGDRNTEAFF
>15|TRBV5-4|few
CASSLDRGITDTQYF
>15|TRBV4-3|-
CASSQDWSSQETQYF
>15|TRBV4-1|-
CASSQAPQFANEQFF
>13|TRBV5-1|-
CASSLAGSYEQYF
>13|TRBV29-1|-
CGGAGGITDTQYF
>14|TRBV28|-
CASRTGGTGNTIYF
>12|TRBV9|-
CASSSNRGEAFF
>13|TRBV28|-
CASSFGGEDEQYF
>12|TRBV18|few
CASARTGYEQYF
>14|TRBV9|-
CASSVEQGGEKLFF
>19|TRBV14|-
CASSLDRPKLAGVSYEQYF
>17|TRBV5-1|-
CASRYSGQGATNYGYTF
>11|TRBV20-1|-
CSARPGDGYTF
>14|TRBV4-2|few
CASSQEQDAYEQYF
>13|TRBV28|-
CALGDRSRSGYTF
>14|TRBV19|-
CASTPGGRNTEAFF
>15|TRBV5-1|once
CASSVAQAYQETQYF
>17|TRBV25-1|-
CASSERDREANTGELFF
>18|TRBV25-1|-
CASSDSPGQGFPIYEQYF
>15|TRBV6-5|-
CASSFDRALNYGYTF